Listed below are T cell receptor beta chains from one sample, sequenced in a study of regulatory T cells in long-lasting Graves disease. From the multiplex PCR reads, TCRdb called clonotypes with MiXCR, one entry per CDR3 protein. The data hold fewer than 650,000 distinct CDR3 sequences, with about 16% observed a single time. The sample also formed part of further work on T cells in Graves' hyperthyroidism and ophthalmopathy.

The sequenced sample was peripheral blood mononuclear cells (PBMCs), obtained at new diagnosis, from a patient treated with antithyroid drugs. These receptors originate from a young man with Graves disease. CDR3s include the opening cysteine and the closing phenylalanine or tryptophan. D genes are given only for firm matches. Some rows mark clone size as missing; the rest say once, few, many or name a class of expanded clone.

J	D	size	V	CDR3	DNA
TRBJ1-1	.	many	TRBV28	CASSSFSEGAHAFF	TGTGCCAGCAGTTCATTCTCGGAAGGGGCCCACGCTTTCTTT
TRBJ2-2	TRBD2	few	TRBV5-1	CASSLASSGTNTGELFF	TGCGCCAGCAGCTTGGCGTCTAGCGGGACGAACACCGGGGAGCTGTTTTTT
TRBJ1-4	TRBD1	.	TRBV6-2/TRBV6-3	CASGGKTGGLEKLFF	TGTGCCAGCGGAGGGAAGACAGGGGGACTTGAAAAACTGTTTTTT
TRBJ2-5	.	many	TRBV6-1	CASTPGPRGTQYF	TGTGCCAGCACCCCGGGACCTAGAGGGACCCAGTACTTC
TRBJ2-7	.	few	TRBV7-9	CASSLQESSYGQYF	TGTGCCAGCAGCTTGCAGGAAAGCTCCTACGGGCAGTACTTC
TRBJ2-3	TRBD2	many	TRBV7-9	CASSFFAGGTDTQYF	TGTGCCAGCAGCTTCTTCGCGGGAGGGACAGATACGCAGTATTTT
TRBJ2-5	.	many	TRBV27	CASSQADFWGQETQYF	TGTGCCAGCAGTCAAGCCGACTTCTGGGGTCAAGAGACCCAGTACTTC
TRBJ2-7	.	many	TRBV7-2	CASSLSNDRISYEQYF	TGTGCCAGCAGTTTATCCAACGACAGAATCTCCTACGAGCAGTACTTC
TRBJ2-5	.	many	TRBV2	CASSDRGTETQYF	TGTGCCAGCAGTGATCGGGGGACAGAGACCCAGTACTTC
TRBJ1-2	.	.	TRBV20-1	CSATPSRLAYGYTF	TGCAGTGCCACGCCCTCGAGGCTCGCCTATGGCTACACCTTC
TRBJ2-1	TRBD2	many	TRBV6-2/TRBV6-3	CASSYSLREGGNEQFF	TGTGCCAGCAGTTACTCACTGCGGGAGGGAGGGAATGAGCAGTTCTTC
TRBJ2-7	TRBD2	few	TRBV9	CASSARTSATGEQYF	TGTGCCAGCAGCGCCAGGACTAGCGCCACGGGGGAGCAGTACTTC
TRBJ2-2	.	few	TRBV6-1	CASLGQAGELFF	TGTGCCAGCTTGGGCCAGGCCGGGGAGCTGTTTTTT
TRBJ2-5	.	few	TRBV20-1	CSAFRNWVQETQYF	TGCAGTGCCTTTAGAAATTGGGTGCAAGAGACCCAGTACTTC
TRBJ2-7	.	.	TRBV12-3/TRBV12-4	CASSLGAGAVYEQYF	TGTGCCAGCAGTTTGGGCGCGGGGGCCGTATACGAGCAGTACTTC
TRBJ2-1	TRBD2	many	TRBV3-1	CASSPPTSSLFNEQFF	TGTGCCAGCAGCCCACCGACTAGCAGTCTTTTTAATGAGCAGTTCTTC
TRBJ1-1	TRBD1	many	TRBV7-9	CASSSGQTTEAFF	TGTGCCAGCAGCTCGGGACAGACCACTGAAGCTTTCTTT